A selection of T cell receptor beta chains follows, all from one sample in a study of CD8 T cells in Susac syndrome. Using its own MiXCR run on the immunoSEQ multiplex PCR reads, TCRdb lists one record per CDR3 protein. The table records some 120,000 distinct CDR3 sequences, 90% to 95% of them present only once. The specimen sequenced was CD8+ T cells from PBMCs. The receptor source for this set is a human donor with multiple sclerosis. Each CDR3 is given with its conserved first and last residue. Each record gives: clone size, J gene, V gene, D gene, CDR3 protein, CDR3 DNA. A D gene is named only where the DNA matches it firmly. The size field is filled for only some rows; it gives once, few, many or a size class.

few TRBJ1-1 TRBV6-2/TRBV6-3 NA CASSYMNTEAFF TGTGCCAGCAGTTACATGAACACTGAAGCTTTCTTT
NA TRBJ2-5 TRBV7-7 TRBD2 CASSLIGGSQETQYF TGTGCCAGCAGCTTAATAGGCGGGAGCCAAGAGACCCAGTACTTC
NA TRBJ2-1 TRBV6-4 TRBD2 CASSDSTSGSNEQFF TGTGCCAGCAGTGACTCGACTAGCGGGAGCAATGAGCAGTTCTTC
NA TRBJ1-3 TRBV6-5 TRBD1 CASSLGQYSGNTIYF TGTGCCAGCAGCCTGGGACAGTACTCTGGAAACACCATATATTTT
NA TRBJ1-1 TRBV4-1 NA CASSQGAVPVEAFF TGCGCCAGCAGCCAGGGCGCAGTTCCCGTTGAAGCTTTCTTT
NA TRBJ2-5 TRBV12-3/TRBV12-4 NA CASSQGHEETQYF TGTGCCAGCAGTCAGGGCCACGAAGAGACCCAGTACTTC
NA TRBJ2-5 TRBV6-5 NA CASRQGTRETQYF TGTGCCAGCAGGCAGGGGACCCGGGAGACCCAGTACTTC
NA TRBJ2-7 TRBV25-1 NA CASSTDSGENWWEQYF TGTGCCAGCAGTACAGATAGCGGCGAGAATTGGTGGGAGCAGTACTTC
NA TRBJ2-7 TRBV27 NA CASSLTARTLTYEQYF TGTGCCAGCAGTTTGACGGCTCGGACCCTCACCTACGAGCAGTACTTC
NA TRBJ2-7 TRBV5-1 NA CASSADGYEQYF TGCGCCAGCAGCGCCGACGGCTACGAGCAGTACTTC
NA TRBJ1-2 TRBV2 TRBD1 CASSEAGQGDNYGYTF TGTGCCAGCAGTGAGGCGGGACAGGGCGACAACTATGGCTACACCTTC
NA TRBJ2-5 TRBV5-6 NA CASSLVPRETQYF TGTGCCAGCAGCTTGGTCCCACGGGAGACCCAGTACTTC
NA TRBJ2-2 TRBV11-3 NA CASSYRVGELFF TGTGCCAGCAGCTACAGGGTCGGGGAGCTGTTTTTT
NA TRBJ2-5 TRBV28 NA CASSAFSSNQETQYF TGTGCCAGCAGTGCATTTTCCAGCAACCAAGAGACCCAGTACTTC
few TRBJ2-2 TRBV5-6 NA CASSFGTGELFF TGTGCCAGCAGCTTCGGCACCGGGGAGCTGTTTTTT
NA TRBJ1-5 TRBV7-8 TRBD1 CASSYRDRNQPQHF TGTGCCAGCAGCTACCGGGACAGGAATCAGCCCCAGCATTTT
NA TRBJ2-4 TRBV28 NA CASSPSLTGLQYF TGTGCCAGCAGTCCTTCCCTGACAGGCCTACAGTACTTC
once TRBJ1-1 TRBV11-3 NA CASSHLGGTEAFF TGTGCCAGCAGCCACTTAGGGGGGACTGAAGCTTTCTTT
NA TRBJ2-5 TRBV5-4 NA CASSSNPETQYF TGTGCCAGCAGCTCAAACCCTGAGACCCAGTACTTC
NA TRBJ2-1 TRBV24-1 TRBD2 CATSDSGLAGGPNEQFF TGTGCCACCAGTGATTCGGGGCTAGCGGGAGGGCCGAATGAGCAGTTCTTC
NA TRBJ2-7 TRBV27 NA CASTGASYEQYF TGTGCCAGCACCGGGGCCTCCTACGAGCAGTACTTC
NA TRBJ2-7 TRBV7-9 TRBD1 CASSLVGTGGYEQYF TGTGCCAGCAGCTTAGTCGGGACAGGGGGATACGAGCAGTACTTC
NA TRBJ2-1 TRBV4-3 NA CASSQEEGGSGEQFF TGCGCCAGCAGCCAAGAGGAGGGAGGATCAGGAGAGCAGTTCTTC
few TRBJ2-1 TRBV5-6 TRBD1 CASSLGQGHNEQFF TGTGCCAGCTCGCTGGGACAGGGTCACAATGAGCAGTTCTTC
NA TRBJ2-2 TRBV19 TRBD2 CASSIGAGVHTGELFF TGTGCCAGTAGTATCGGAGCGGGAGTGCACACCGGGGAGCTGTTTTTT
once TRBJ2-1 TRBV29-1 TRBD2 CSVRSGSNEQFF TGCAGCGTTCGTAGCGGGAGTAATGAGCAGTTCTTC
NA TRBJ1-2 TRBV29-1 NA CSVPGDGYTF TGCAGCGTTCCGGGAGATGGCTACACCTTC
NA TRBJ2-1 TRBV12-3/TRBV12-4 TRBD2 CASSPWTSGSSNEQFF TGTGCCAGCAGCCCTTGGACTAGCGGGAGTAGTAATGAGCAGTTCTTC
NA TRBJ2-3 TRBV3-1 TRBD2 CASSQVVSGGSRDTQYF TGTGCCAGCAGCCAAGTTGTGTCGGGAGGGTCAAGGGATACGCAGTATTTT
NA TRBJ2-2 TRBV24-1 NA CATQGTANTGELFF TGTGCCACCCAGGGGACTGCCAACACCGGGGAGCTGTTTTTT
NA TRBJ1-5 TRBV13 NA CASTVRVAQHF TGTGCCAGCACAGTGCGGGTAGCCCAGCATTTT
NA TRBJ2-1 TRBV20-1 NA CSAREDRPNEQFF TGCAGTGCTAGAGAAGACAGACCTAATGAGCAGTTCTTC
NA TRBJ2-7 TRBV10-3 NA CAISDVGVSLYEQYF TGTGCCATCAGTGATGTTGGGGTATCCCTCTACGAGCAGTACTTC
NA TRBJ1-2 TRBV13 TRBD1 CASSLRGQGDVGYTF TGTGCCAGCAGCCTTAGAGGACAGGGGGATGTTGGCTACACCTTC
NA TRBJ2-7 TRBV27 TRBD2 CASSSLAGLTYEQYF TGTGCCAGCAGTTCTTTAGCGGGGTTAACCTACGAGCAGTACTTC
NA TRBJ1-3 TRBV29-1 NA CSVEVGGNTIYF TGCAGCGTTGAAGTAGGGGGAAACACCATATATTTT
NA TRBJ1-1 TRBV20-1 NA CGVERAEAFF TGCGGGGTGGAACGGGCTGAAGCTTTCTTT
NA TRBJ2-7 TRBV5-1 TRBD1 CASTSTGTGGDEQYF TGCGCCAGCACCTCCACCGGGACAGGGGGCGACGAGCAGTACTTC
NA TRBJ2-7 TRBV6-2/TRBV6-3 TRBD2 CASSQRGAYEQYF TGTGCCAGCAGCCAGCGGGGGGCCTACGAGCAGTACTTC
NA TRBJ2-7 TRBV19 NA CASNTGVLSYEQYF TGTGCCAGTAATACGGGAGTTCTCTCCTACGAGCAGTACTTC
NA TRBJ1-1 TRBV5-1 TRBD1 CASSATGVRNTEAFF TGCGCCAGCAGCGCAACAGGGGTCCGGAACACTGAAGCTTTCTTT
NA TRBJ2-3 TRBV4-1 NA CASSSTWTSFTDTQYF TGCGCCAGCAGCTCCACCTGGACTTCATTCACAGATACGCAGTATTTT
NA TRBJ1-1 TRBV2 NA CASSLRSAKNTEAFF TGTGCCAGCAGCCTAAGGTCAGCCAAGAACACTGAAGCTTTCTTT
NA TRBJ2-1 TRBV29-1 NA CSSEGLDRYNEQFF TGCAGCTCTGAGGGGCTTGATAGGTACAATGAGCAGTTCTTC
NA TRBJ1-1 TRBV14 NA CASSQVGESEAFF TGTGCCAGCAGCCAAGTTGGGGAGTCTGAAGCTTTCTTT
NA TRBJ1-5 TRBV3-1 TRBD1 CASSQGRDRGQDQPQHF TGTGCCAGCAGCCAAGGTAGGGACAGGGGGCAGGATCAGCCCCAGCATTTT
NA TRBJ2-7 TRBV29-1 TRBD2 CSVHGTSGREDEQYF TGCAGCGTCCATGGGACTAGCGGGAGGGAAGACGAGCAGTACTTC
NA TRBJ1-1 TRBV11-2 TRBD1 CASSLGPGGYTEAFF TGTGCCAGCAGCCTTGGCCCAGGGGGATACACTGAAGCTTTCTTT
NA TRBJ2-1 TRBV30 TRBD2 CAWTIGASGADEQFF TGTGCCTGGACCATAGGGGCTAGCGGGGCGGATGAGCAGTTCTTC
once TRBJ2-5 TRBV3-1 NA CASSQDYSETQYF TGTGCCAGCAGCCAAGACTACTCGGAGACCCAGTACTTC
NA TRBJ2-1 TRBV18 NA CASSPMDYNEQFF TGTGCCAGCTCACCAATGGATTACAATGAGCAGTTCTTC
NA TRBJ2-7 TRBV11-2 NA CASSGIRDEQYF TGTGCCAGCAGCGGGATCAGGGACGAGCAGTACTTC
NA TRBJ2-1 TRBV24-1 NA CATSDYPGNEQFF TGTGCCACCAGTGATTACCCAGGGAATGAGCAGTTCTTC
NA TRBJ2-2 TRBV5-6 NA CASSFGDSSGELFF TGTGCCAGCAGCTTCGGGGATTCGTCCGGGGAGCTGTTTTTT
NA TRBJ2-5 TRBV20-1 NA CSARTRGQQETQYF TGCAGTGCTAGAACCAGGGGCCAACAAGAGACCCAGTACTTC
NA TRBJ2-1 TRBV12-3/TRBV12-4 TRBD2 CASSESGNYNEQFF TGTGCCAGCAGTGAGAGCGGGAACTACAATGAGCAGTTCTTC
few TRBJ2-2 TRBV3-1 NA CASSQDHGLNTGELFF TGTGCCAGCAGCCAAGATCACGGGCTGAACACCGGGGAGCTGTTTTTT